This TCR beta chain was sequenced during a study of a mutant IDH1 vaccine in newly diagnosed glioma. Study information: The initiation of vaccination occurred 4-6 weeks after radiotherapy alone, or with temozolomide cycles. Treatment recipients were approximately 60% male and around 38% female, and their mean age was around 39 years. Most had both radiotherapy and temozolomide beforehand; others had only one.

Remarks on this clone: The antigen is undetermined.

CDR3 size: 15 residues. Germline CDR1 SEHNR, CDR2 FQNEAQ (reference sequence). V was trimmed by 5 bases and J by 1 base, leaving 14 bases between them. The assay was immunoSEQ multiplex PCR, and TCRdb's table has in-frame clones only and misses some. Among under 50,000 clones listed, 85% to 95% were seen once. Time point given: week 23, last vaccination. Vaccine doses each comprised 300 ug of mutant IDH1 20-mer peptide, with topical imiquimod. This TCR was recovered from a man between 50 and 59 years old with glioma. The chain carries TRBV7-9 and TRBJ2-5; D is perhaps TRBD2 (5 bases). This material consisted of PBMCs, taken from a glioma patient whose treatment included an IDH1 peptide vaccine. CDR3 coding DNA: TGTGCCAGCAGCCCCCAATCGGGGTTCCAAGAGACCCAGTACTTC. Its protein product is CASSPQSGFQETQYF.